Following are 26 T cell receptor beta chains from one sample sequenced in a study of T cell responses to AZD1222 COVID-19 vaccine. Clones were sequenced by immunoSEQ multiplex PCR, and TCRdb holds only the in-frame ones, with some missing. The sample shows 100,000 to 150,000 clones, 75% to 90% of them seen only once. The source was peripheral blood, collected on day 0 of MenACWY control vaccination. Source of these receptors: an adult in good health.

This clone was seen just once. This chain links TRBV7-2 with TRBJ2-5; D gene unclear. V was shortened by 3 bases and J by 0 bases, with 11 bases between the two germline ends. In germline, CDR1 is SGHTA, CDR2 FQGNSA. CDR3 length: 15 amino acids. Written as DNA, the CDR3 is TGTGCCAGCAGCTTTGAGAAAACGAACCAAGAGACCCAGTACTTC. Translated: CASSFEKTNQETQYF.

The chain carries TRBV4-2 and TRBJ2-5, with 7 nucleotides matching TRBD2. With V trimmed by 0 bases and J by 2 bases, 6 bases remained unmatched. Germline assignment: CDR1 LGHNA and CDR2 YNFKEQ. The CDR3 sequence is 16 residues long. Here the CDR3 DNA reads TGTGCCAGCAGCCAAGATCCCCCTAGCGGACAAGAGACCCAGTACTTC. Translation: CASSQDPPSGQETQYF.

The chain uses TRBV7-3 and TRBJ2-1; 11 bases map to TRBD2. V lost 5 bases to trimming and J lost 8 bases; unmatched junction nucleotides: 11. In germline, CDR1 is SGHTA, CDR2 FQGTGA. This CDR3 is 16 amino acids long. The CDR3 reads CASSQVAGGPIHEQFF. The CDR3 nucleotides read TGTGCCAGCAGCCAAGTAGCGGGAGGGCCTATACATGAGCAGTTCTTC. The whole variable domain, remainder taken from reference TRBV7-3 and TRBJ2-1, is GAGVSQTPSNKVTEKGKYVELRCDPISGHTALYWYRQSLGQGPEFLIYFQGTGAADDSGLPNDRFFAVRPEGSVSTLKIQRTERGDSAVYLCASSQVAGGPIHEQFFGPGTRLTVL.

This sequence joins TRBV15 and TRBJ2-7; D is unresolved. Trimming left V 0 bases short and J 0 bases short, with 12 bases between. CDR3 size: 16 residues. Germline lookup yields CDR1 LNHNV and CDR2 YYDKDF (reference sequence). The CDR3 DNA sequence: TGTGCCACCAGCAGAGATATGAGACAAAGCTCCTACGAGCAGTACTTC. Its translation: CATSRDMRQSSYEQYF.

This chain uses TRBV7-9 with TRBJ2-5, with D perhaps TRBD2 (5 bases). Germline V lookup: CDR1 SEHNR, CDR2 FQNEAQ (reference sequence). V was cut by 5 bases and J by 2 bases, with 15 bases left in between. CDR3 length equals 15 residues. The CDR3 loop reads CASSLIRGDQETQYF. The CDR3 DNA sequence: TGTGCCAGCAGCCTCATCCGGGGAGATCAAGAGACCCAGTACTTC.

The chain employs TRBV14 and TRBJ1-5, with a tentative D call TRBD1 (5 bases). Germline V lookup: CDR1 SGHDN, CDR2 FVKESK. Trimming took 3 bases from V and 2 from J, leaving 5 bases between them. This CDR3 spans 13 amino acids. The CDR3 protein is CASSQGGNQPQHF. The CDR3 bases are TGTGCCAGCAGCCAGGGGGGCAATCAGCCCCAGCATTTT.

The gene calls are TRBV6-2 or TRBV6-3 and TRBJ2-6, with 9 bases aligning to TRBD1. Germline loops: CDR1 MNHEY, CDR2 SVGEGT. The CDR3 loop spans 17 amino acids. Trimming removed 8 bases from V and 0 bases from J; junction bases left unmatched: 8. The CDR3 spells CASGRGTGSSGANVLTF. The CDR3 region has the DNA TGTGCCAGCGGCCGCGGGACAGGGAGCTCTGGGGCCAACGTCCTGACTTTC.

This clone has only one observation. The J gene is TRBJ2-4, the V gene TRBV9, with D possibly TRBD2 on 7 matching bases. Trimming shortened V by 0 bases and J by 1 base, and 32 bases separated the two germline ends. The germline V gene encodes CDR1 SGDLS and CDR2 YYNGEE. The CDR3 runs 23 residues. CDR3 bases: TGTGCCAGCAGCGTAGAGGGGGGGGCCCGACAGGCCCGGGGAAAAAGCGCCAAAAACATTCAGTACTTC. It specifies CASSVEGGARQARGKSAKNIQYF.

The chain carries TRBV24-1 and TRBJ1-2; D may be TRBD1 (5 bases). CDR3 length: 14 amino acids. V lost 3 bases, J lost 8 bases, and 15 bases lay in between. CDR1 and CDR2 (germline): KGHDR, SFDVKD. CDR3 DNA: TGTGCCACCAGTGATGATCAGGGACGAAGGGGCTACACCTTC. Amino acids: CATSDDQGRRGYTF.

The J gene is TRBJ2-1, the V gene TRBV7-9, with TRBD2 identical over 13 bases. Trimming removed 5 bases from V and 9 bases from J; junction bases left unmatched: 10. Germline V gene sequence: CDR1 SEHNR, CDR2 FQNEAQ (reference sequence). This CDR3 is 16 amino acids long. CDR3 loop: CASSRPSGLAGFEQFF. CDR3 coding DNA: TGTGCCAGCAGCAGACCCTCGGGACTAGCGGGATTTGAGCAGTTCTTC.

V usage is TRBV9 and J usage is TRBJ2-1; D may be TRBD1 or TRBD2 (6 bases each). Trimming removed 0 bases from V and 7 bases from J, with 14 bases in between. The germline V gene has CDR1 SGDLS and CDR2 YYNGEE. This CDR3 region has 15 residues. The CDR3 protein is CASSVGLGGWNEQFF. As DNA, the CDR3 is TGTGCCAGCAGCGTAGGACTAGGGGGTTGGAATGAGCAGTTCTTC.

This chain links TRBV4-1 with TRBJ2-2; 11 bases match TRBD2. The CDR3 sequence is 18 residues long. CDR1 is MGHRA and CDR2 is YSYEKL in the germline V gene. V lost 1 base, J lost 6 bases, and 10 bases stayed unmatched. CDR3 in DNA: TGCGCCAGCAGCCAAGCACTACTAGCGGGAGTGCCCGCCGGGGAGCTGTTTTTT. Protein: CASSQALLAGVPAGELFF.

V usage is TRBV11-2 and J usage is TRBJ2-1; weak D call: TRBD2 (6 bases). Germline CDR1 is SGHAT and CDR2 is FQNNGV. Trimming took off 1 base at V and 0 bases at J, with 19 bases between the two ends. The CDR3 has 19 residues. This chain's CDR3 is CASSLVRGSGTSSYNEQFF. CDR3 DNA sequence: TGTGCCAGCAGCTTAGTTCGGGGTAGCGGCACGAGCTCCTACAATGAGCAGTTCTTC.

The chain uses TRBV25-1 and TRBJ1-1; 11 nucleotides align to TRBD1. Germline V lookup: CDR1 MGHDK, CDR2 SYGVNS. This CDR3 region has 13 residues. V was clipped by 1 base and J by 11 bases; unmatched bases: 3. CDR3 in amino acids: CASSELDRGLAFF. The CDR3 nucleotides read TGTGCCAGCAGTGAATTGGACAGGGGGCTTGCTTTCTTT.

This CDR3 reads CASSLGTGTEKAFF. The CDR3 bases are TGTGCCAGCAGCTTAGGTACCGGGACAGAGAAAGCTTTCTTT. This chain connects TRBV7-9 to TRBJ1-1; 7 positions agree with TRBD1. The CDR3 runs 14 residues. V was clipped by 1 base and J by 9 bases; unmatched bases: 8. Germline loops: CDR1 SEHNR, CDR2 FQNEAQ (reference sequence).

The chain links TRBV11-2 to TRBJ1-2; D is perhaps TRBD1 (5 bases). The germline CDR1 and CDR2 sequences are SGHAT and FQNNGV. This CDR3 is built from 12 residues. The ends were cut back, 2 bases at V and 6 bases at J, with 7 bases in the middle. DNA for the CDR3: TGTGCCAGCAGCTTATGGGGGGATGGCTACACCTTC. Translation gives CASSLWGDGYTF.

V usage is TRBV13 and J usage is TRBJ2-3; unclear D gene. This CDR3 spans 14 amino acids. From germline, CDR1 is PRHDT and CDR2 FYEKMQ (reference sequence). V lost 0 bases to trimming and J lost 3 bases, with 7 bases between them. The DNA of the CDR3 is TGTGCCAGCAGCTTAGGGGCCCAGACAGATACGCAGTATTTT. This gives the protein CASSLGAQTDTQYF.

The chain carries TRBV28 and TRBJ1-2; D possibly corresponds to TRBD1 (6 bases). This CDR3 is built from 14 residues. V lost 2 bases, J lost 0 bases, and 7 bases lay in between. Germline V gene data show CDR1 as MDHEN and CDR2 as SYDVKM. CDR3 DNA sequence: TGTGCCAGCAGTTTAGGACAGTCTAACTATGGCTACACCTTC. Its translation: CASSLGQSNYGYTF.

The chain employs TRBV4-2 and TRBJ2-2; 10 bases map to TRBD2. The length of the CDR3 is 18 residues. Trimming at V came to 0 bases and at J to 7 bases, leaving 11 bases not matched to a gene. CDR1 is LGHNA and CDR2 is YNFKEQ in the germline V gene. This chain's CDR3 is CASSQDKGGTSAVGELFF. CDR3 DNA sequence: TGTGCCAGCAGCCAAGATAAGGGGGGGACTAGCGCAGTCGGGGAGCTGTTTTTT.

The chain is built from TRBV28 and TRBJ2-3; 7 nucleotides line up with TRBD1. Germline V gives CDR1 MDHEN, CDR2 SYDVKM. J gave up 2 bases and V 3 bases, and 5 bases lay outside the gene matches. The CDR3 is 15 amino acids. The CDR3, as DNA: TGTGCCAGCAGTTTCGGACAGGCCACCACAGATACGCAGTATTTT. Encoded protein: CASSFGQATTDTQYF.

The rearrangement joins TRBV6-1 to TRBJ2-2, with D uncertain. This CDR3 has 14 residues. Trimming pared 2 bases from V and 1 base from J, leaving 5 bases between. Per the germline V gene, CDR1 is MNHNS and CDR2 is SASEGT. In DNA form, the CDR3 reads TGTGCCAGCAGTGAATCTCGGAACACCGGGGAGCTGTTTTTT. Amino acids: CASSESRNTGELFF.

The V gene is TRBV3-1 (or the pseudogene TRBV3-2), the J gene TRBJ2-7; D is unclear. The length of the CDR3 is 11 residues. Germline V lookup: CDR1 LGHDT, CDR2 YNNKEL (reference sequence). V was pared by 3 bases and J by 6 bases, with 6 bases between. In DNA form, the CDR3 reads TGTGCCAGCAGCCAGTCCCTCGAGCAGTACTTC. Translated: CASSQSLEQYF.

The chain couples TRBV10-3 to TRBJ1-5; D remains ambiguous. Trimming removed 3 bases from V and 9 bases from J, with 12 bases in between. CDR1 and CDR2 from the germline V gene are ENHRY and SYGVKD. This CDR3 has 13 residues. This chain's CDR3 is CAISDGGLGPQHF. Written as DNA, the CDR3 is TGTGCCATCAGTGATGGAGGGCTGGGGCCCCAGCATTTT.

The V and J genes are TRBV6-2 or TRBV6-3 and TRBJ1-1; no firm D call. Germline-derived CDR1 and CDR2 are MNHEY and SVGEGT. V was pared by 0 bases and J by 0 bases, with 11 bases between. The CDR3 runs to 16 residues. Here the CDR3 DNA reads TGTGCCAGCAGTTACTCGACCCATCAGTTGAACACTGAAGCTTTCTTT. Its translation is CASSYSTHQLNTEAFF.

Details on this clone: The junction differs from germline at one of its ends, possibly a read error. The CDR3 DNA sequence: TGTGCCAGCAGTGTAGGTGTCAGCTCCTACAATGAGCAGTTCTTC. This translates into CASSVGVSSYNEQFF. The chain combines TRBV9 with TRBJ2-1, with D unclear. Germline V gene sequence: CDR1 SGDLS, CDR2 YYNGEE. The CDR3 is 15 amino acids.

The V call is TRBV3-1 (or the pseudogene TRBV3-2), the J call TRBJ1-2, with TRBD1 matching 8 bases. This CDR3 is 14 amino acids long. After removal of 0 bases from V and 8 bases from J, the junction contained 5 bases not matched to a gene. In germline, CDR1 is LGHDT, CDR2 YNNKEL (reference sequence). This CDR3 reads CASSQDAGGDGYTF. The DNA for the CDR3 is TGTGCCAGCAGCCAAGATGCAGGGGGCGACGGCTACACCTTC.